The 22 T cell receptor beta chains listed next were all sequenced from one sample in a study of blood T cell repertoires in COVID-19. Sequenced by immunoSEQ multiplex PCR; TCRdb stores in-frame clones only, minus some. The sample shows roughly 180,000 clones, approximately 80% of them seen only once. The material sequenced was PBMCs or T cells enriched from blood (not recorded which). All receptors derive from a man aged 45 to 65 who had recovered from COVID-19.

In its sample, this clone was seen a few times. The CDR3 coding sequence is TGTGCCAGCACCAACCTGCGGGGGGGCGTAGACACCGGGGAGCTGTTTTTT. This encodes CASTNLRGGVDTGELFF. The rearrangement uses TRBV11-2 and TRBJ2-2, with 9 bases that match TRBD2. After removal of 7 bases from V and 3 bases from J, the junction contained 12 bases not matched to a gene. The CDR3 spans 17 residues. Germline V lookup: CDR1 SGHAT, CDR2 FQNNGV. The variable domain in full, with the rest retrieved from reference TRBV11-2 and TRBJ2-2, is EAGVAQSPRYKIIEKRQSVAFWCNPISGHATLYWYQQILGQGPKLLIQFQNNGVVDDSQLPKDRFSAERLKGVDSTLKIQPAKLEDSAVYLCASTNLRGGVDTGELFFGEGSRLTVL.

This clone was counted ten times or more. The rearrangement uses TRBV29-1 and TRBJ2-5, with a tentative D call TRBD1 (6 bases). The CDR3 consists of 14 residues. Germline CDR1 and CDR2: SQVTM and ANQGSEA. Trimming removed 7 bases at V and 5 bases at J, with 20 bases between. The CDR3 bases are TGCAGCGCAGTTCGATTATGGGGGCGGGAGACCCAGTACTTC. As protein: CSAVRLWGRETQYF.

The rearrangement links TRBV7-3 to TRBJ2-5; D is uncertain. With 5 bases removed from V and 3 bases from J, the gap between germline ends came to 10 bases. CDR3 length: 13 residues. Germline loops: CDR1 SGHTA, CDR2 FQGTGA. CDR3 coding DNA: TGTGCCAGCAGCCCCTATTCCGAAGAGACCCAGTACTTC. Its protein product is CASSPYSEETQYF.

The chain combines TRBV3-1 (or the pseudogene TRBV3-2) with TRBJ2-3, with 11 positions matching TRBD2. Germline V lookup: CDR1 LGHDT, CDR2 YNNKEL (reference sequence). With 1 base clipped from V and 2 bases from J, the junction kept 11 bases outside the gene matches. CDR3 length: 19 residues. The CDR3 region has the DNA TGTGCCAGCAGCCAAGGGCCTAGCGGGGGGAGCCACTTCACAGATACGCAGTATTTT. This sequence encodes CASSQGPSGGSHFTDTQYF.

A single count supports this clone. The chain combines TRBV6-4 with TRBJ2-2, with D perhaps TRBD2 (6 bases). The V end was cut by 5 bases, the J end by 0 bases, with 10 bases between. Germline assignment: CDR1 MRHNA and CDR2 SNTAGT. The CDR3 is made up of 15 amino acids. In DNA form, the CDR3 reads TGTGCCAGCAGTTTGGAGGGAGCGAACACCGGGGAGCTGTTTTTT. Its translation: CASSLEGANTGELFF.

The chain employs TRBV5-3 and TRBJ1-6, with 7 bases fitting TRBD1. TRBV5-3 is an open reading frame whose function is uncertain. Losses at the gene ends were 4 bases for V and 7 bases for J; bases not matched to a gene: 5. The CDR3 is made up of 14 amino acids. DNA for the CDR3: TGTGCCAGAAGCCCCCCGGGACAGAATTCACCCCTCCACTTT. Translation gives CARSPPGQNSPLHF.

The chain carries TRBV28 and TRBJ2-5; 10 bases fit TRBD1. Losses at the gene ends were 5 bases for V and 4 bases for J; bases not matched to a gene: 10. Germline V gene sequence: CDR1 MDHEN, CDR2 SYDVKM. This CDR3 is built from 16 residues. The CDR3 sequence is CASSLRDRGFGETQYF. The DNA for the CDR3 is TGTGCCAGCAGTCTCCGGGACAGGGGCTTCGGAGAGACCCAGTACTTC.

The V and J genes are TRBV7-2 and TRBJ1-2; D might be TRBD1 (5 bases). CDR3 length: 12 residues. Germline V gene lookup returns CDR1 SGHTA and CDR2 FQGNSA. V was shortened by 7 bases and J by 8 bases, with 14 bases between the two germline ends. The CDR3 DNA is TGTGCCAGCACTATCGGGACTCTCGGCTACACCTTC. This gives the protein CASTIGTLGYTF.

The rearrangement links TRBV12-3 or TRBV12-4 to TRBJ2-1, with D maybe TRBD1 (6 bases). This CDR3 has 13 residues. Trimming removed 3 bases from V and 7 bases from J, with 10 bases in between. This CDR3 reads CASSLLQGNEQFF. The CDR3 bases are TGTGCCAGCAGTTTGCTACAGGGTAATGAGCAGTTCTTC.

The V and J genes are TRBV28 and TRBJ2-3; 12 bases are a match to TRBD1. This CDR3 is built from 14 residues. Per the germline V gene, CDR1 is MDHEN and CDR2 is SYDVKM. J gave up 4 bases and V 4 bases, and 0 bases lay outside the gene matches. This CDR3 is CASSWDRGPDTQYF. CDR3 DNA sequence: TGTGCCAGCAGTTGGGACAGGGGGCCAGATACGCAGTATTTT.

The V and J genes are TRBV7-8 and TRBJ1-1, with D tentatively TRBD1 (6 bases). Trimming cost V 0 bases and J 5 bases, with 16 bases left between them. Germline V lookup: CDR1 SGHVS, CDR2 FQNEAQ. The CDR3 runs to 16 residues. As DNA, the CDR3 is TGTGCCAGCAGCTTAGCGGGGGCTGTGTCGGTGACTGAAGCTTTCTTT. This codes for CASSLAGAVSVTEAFF.

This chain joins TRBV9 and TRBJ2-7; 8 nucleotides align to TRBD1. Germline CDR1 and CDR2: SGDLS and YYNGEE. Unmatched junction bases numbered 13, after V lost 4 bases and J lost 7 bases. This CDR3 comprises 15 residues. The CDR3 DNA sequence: TGTGCCAGCAGCACGACTAAGACAGGGGTAAGGGAGCAGTACTTC. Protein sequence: CASSTTKTGVREQYF. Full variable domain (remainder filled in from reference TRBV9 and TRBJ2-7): DSGVTQTPKHLITATGQRVTLRCSPRSGDLSVYWYQQSLDQGLQFLIQYYNGEERAKGNILERFSAQQFPDLHSELNLSSLELGDSALYFCASSTTKTGVREQYFGPGTRLTVT.

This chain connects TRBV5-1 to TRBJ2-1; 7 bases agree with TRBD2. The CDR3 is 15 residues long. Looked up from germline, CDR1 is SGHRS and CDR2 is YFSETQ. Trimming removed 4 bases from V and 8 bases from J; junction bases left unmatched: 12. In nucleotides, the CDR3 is TGCGCCAGCAGCGCTCAGGTGGGCAGCGGGGATGAGCAGTTCTTC. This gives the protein CASSAQVGSGDEQFF. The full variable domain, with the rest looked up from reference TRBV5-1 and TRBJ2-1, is KAGVTQTPRYLIKTRGQQVTLSCSPISGHRSVSWYQQTPGQGLQFLFEYFSETQRNKGNFPGRFSGRQFSNSRSEMNVSTLELGDSALYLCASSAQVGSGDEQFFGPGTRLTVL.

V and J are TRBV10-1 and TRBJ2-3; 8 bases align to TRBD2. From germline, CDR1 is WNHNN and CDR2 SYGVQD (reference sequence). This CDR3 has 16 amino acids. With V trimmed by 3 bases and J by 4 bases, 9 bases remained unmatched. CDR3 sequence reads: CASSDWSGSYADTQYF. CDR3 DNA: TGCGCCAGCAGTGATTGGAGCGGGAGTTATGCAGATACGCAGTATTTT.

The CDR3 loop is CASARDRSSTDTQYF. Written as DNA, the CDR3 is TGTGCCAGCGCTAGGGACAGGTCTAGCACAGATACGCAGTATTTT. The gene calls are TRBV7-2 and TRBJ2-3; 8 bases map to TRBD1. J lost 0 bases, V lost 8 bases, and 7 bases had no gene match. The V gene's germline CDR1 is SGHTA and CDR2 FQGNSA. The CDR3 sequence is 15 residues long.

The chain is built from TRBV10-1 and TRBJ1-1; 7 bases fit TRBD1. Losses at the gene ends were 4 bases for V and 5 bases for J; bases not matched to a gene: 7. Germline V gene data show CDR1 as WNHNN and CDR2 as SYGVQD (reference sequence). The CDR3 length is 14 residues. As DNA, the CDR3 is TGCGCCAGCAGTGTGGTGGGACAGCCAACTGAAGCTTTCTTT. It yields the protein CASSVVGQPTEAFF.

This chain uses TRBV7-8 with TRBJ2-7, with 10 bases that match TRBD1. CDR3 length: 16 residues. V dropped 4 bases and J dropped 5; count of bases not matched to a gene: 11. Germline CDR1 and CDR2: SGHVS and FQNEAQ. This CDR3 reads CASSYNPRDRGHEQYF. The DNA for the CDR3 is TGTGCCAGCAGCTATAATCCTAGGGACAGGGGCCACGAGCAGTACTTC.

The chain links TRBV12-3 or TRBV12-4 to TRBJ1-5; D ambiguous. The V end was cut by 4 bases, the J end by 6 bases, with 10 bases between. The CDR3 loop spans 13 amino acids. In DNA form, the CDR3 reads TGTGCCAGCAGTTCCGGGGAGGGTCAGCCCCAGCATTTT. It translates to CASSSGEGQPQHF.

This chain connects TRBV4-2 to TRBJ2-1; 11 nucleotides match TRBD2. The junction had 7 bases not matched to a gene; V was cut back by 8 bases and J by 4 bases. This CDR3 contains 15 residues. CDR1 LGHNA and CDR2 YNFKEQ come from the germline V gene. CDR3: CASGGASGGYNEQFF. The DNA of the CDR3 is TGTGCCAGCGGGGGTGCTAGCGGGGGGTACAATGAGCAGTTCTTC.

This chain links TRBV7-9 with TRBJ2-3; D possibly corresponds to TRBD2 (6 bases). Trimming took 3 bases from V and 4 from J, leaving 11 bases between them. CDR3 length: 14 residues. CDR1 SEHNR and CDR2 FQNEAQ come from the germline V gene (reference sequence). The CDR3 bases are TGTGCCAGCAGCTTTGGCGGGGCGGCAGATACGCAGTATTTT. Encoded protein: CASSFGGAADTQYF.

The CDR3 region is CASSRSGLASTDTQYF. The CDR3 coding sequence is TGTGCCAGCAGTCGTTCGGGACTAGCGAGCACAGATACGCAGTATTTT. J is TRBJ2-3 and V is TRBV6-4, with 10 bases matching TRBD2. This CDR3 comprises 16 residues. Trimming cost V 5 bases and J 0 bases; bases outside gene matches: 5. Germline V CDR1 and CDR2: MRHNA, SNTAGT.

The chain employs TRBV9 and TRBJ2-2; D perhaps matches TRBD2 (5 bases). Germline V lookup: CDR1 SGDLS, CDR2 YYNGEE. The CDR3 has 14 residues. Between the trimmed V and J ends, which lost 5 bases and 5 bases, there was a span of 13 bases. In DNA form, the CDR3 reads TGTGCCAGCAGTCGGACTTATCAAACCGGGGAGCTGTTTTTT. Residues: CASSRTYQTGELFF.